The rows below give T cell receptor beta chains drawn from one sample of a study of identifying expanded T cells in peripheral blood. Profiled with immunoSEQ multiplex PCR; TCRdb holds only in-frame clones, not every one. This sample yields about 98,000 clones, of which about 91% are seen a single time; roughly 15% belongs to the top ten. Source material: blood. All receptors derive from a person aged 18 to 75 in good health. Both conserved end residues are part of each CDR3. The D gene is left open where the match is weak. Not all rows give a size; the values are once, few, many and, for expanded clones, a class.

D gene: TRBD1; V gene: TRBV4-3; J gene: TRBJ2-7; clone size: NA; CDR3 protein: CASSQGQGGEQYF; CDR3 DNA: TGCGCCAGCAGCCAAGGACAGGGTGGTGAGCAGTACTTC
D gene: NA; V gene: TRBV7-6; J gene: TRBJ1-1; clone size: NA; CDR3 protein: CASSPTTGLNTEAFF; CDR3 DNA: TGTGCCAGCAGCCCAACGACAGGTTTGAACACTGAAGCTTTCTTT
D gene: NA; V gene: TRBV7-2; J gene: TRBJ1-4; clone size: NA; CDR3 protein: CASSLASRKREKLFF; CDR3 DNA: TGTGCCAGCAGCTTAGCGTCCAGGAAAAGAGAAAAACTGTTTTTT
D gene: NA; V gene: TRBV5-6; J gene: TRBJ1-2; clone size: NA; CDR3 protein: CASSSGADLGYTF; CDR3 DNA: TGTGCCAGCAGCTCCGGGGCCGACCTAGGCTACACCTTC
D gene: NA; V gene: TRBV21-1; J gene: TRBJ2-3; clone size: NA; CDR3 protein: CEADREHTDTQYF; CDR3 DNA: TGTGAGGCCGACAGGGAGCACACAGATACGCAGTATTTT
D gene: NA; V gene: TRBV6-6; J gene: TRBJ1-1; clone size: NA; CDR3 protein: CASQAPGTNTEAFF; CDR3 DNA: TGTGCCAGCCAAGCACCGGGGACGAACACTGAAGCTTTCTTT
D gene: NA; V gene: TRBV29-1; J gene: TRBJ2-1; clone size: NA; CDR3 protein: CSVVGLNGNEQFF; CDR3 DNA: TGCAGCGTTGTAGGGCTAAACGGGAATGAGCAGTTCTTC
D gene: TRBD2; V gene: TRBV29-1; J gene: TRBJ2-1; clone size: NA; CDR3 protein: CSVHIAGRSYNEQFF; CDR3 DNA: TGCAGCGTACACATAGCGGGGCGCTCCTACAATGAGCAGTTCTTC
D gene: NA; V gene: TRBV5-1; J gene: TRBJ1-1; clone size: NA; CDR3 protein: CASRTDTGTMNTEAFF; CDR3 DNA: TGCGCCAGCAGGACCGATACAGGGACAATGAACACTGAAGCTTTCTTT
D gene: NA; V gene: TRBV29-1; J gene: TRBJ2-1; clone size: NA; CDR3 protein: CSVQRGMGNEQFF; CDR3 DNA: TGCAGCGTTCAGCGAGGGATGGGCAATGAGCAGTTCTTC
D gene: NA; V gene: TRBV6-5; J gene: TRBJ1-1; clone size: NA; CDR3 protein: CASSYDKESHAEAFF; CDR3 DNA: TGTGCCAGCAGTTATGACAAGGAGAGCCACGCTGAAGCTTTCTTT
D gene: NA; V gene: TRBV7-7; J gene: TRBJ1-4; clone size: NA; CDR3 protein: CASSARDGEKLFF; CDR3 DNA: TGTGCCAGCAGCGCCCGGGACGGGGAAAAACTGTTTTTT
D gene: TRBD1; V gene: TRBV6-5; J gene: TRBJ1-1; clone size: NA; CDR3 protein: CATGTVNTEAFF; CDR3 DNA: TGTGCCACAGGGACAGTGAACACTGAAGCTTTCTTT
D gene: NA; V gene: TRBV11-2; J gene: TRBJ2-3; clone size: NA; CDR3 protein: CASSLPAADTQYF; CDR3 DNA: TGTGCCAGCAGCTTACCCGCCGCGGATACGCAGTATTTT
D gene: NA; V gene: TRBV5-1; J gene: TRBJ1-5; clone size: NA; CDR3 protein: CASSLGSSGGTMGNQPQHF; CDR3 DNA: TGCGCCAGCAGCTTGGGCAGCTCCGGGGGGACTATGGGCAATCAGCCCCAGCATTTT
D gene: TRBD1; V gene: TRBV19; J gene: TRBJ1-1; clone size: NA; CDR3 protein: CASSTTGGGTEAFF; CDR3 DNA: TGTGCCAGTAGTACCACAGGGGGAGGTACTGAAGCTTTCTTT
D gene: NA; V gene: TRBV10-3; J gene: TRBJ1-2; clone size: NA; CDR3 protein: CAISESSVGQNYGYTF; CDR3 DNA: TGTGCCATCAGTGAGTCATCCGTAGGGCAGAACTATGGCTACACCTTC
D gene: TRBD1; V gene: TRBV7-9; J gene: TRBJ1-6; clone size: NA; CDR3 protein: CASSLQGNSPLHF; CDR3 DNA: TGTGCCAGCAGCCTACAGGGGAATTCACCCCTCCACTTT
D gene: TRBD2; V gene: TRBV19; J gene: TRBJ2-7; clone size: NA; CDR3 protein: CASSIELAGVRREQYF; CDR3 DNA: TGTGCCAGTAGTATAGAGCTAGCGGGAGTTCGCCGCGAGCAGTACTTC
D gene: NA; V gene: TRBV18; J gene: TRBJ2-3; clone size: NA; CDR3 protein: CASSPRTVADTQYF; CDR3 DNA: TGTGCCAGCTCACCCCGGACAGTGGCAGATACGCAGTATTTT
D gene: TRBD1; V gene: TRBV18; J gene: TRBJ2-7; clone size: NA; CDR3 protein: CASSPTGTDNYEQYF; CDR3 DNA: TGTGCCAGCTCTCCAACCGGGACAGACAACTACGAGCAGTACTTC
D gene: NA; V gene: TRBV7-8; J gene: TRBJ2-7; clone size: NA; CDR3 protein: CASSLTQNYEQYF; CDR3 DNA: TGTGCCAGCAGCTTAACACAGAACTACGAGCAGTACTTC
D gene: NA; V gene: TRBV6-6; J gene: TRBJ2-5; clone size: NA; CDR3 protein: CASSYSSGAETQYF; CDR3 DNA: TGTGCCAGCAGTTACTCGTCGGGGGCCGAGACCCAGTACTTC
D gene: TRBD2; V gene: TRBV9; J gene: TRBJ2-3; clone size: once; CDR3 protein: CASSPIAGGRGDTQYF; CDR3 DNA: TGTGCCAGCAGCCCCATAGCGGGGGGGCGCGGAGATACGCAGTATTTT
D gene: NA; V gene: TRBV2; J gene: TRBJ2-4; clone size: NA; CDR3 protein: CASRGFKNIQYF; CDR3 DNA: TGTGCCAGCAGGGGGTTCAAAAACATTCAGTACTTC
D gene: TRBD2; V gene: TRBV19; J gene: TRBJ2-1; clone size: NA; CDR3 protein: CASSNLLVAGLVEQFF; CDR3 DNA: TGTGCCAGCAGTAACCTCCTCGTAGCGGGGTTAGTTGAGCAGTTCTTC
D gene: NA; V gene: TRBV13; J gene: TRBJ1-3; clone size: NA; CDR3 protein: CASSSGGSGNTIYF; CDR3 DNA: TGTGCCAGCAGCTCCGGTGGGTCTGGAAACACCATATATTTT
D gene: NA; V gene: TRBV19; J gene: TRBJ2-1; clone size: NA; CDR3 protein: CATNRDRSLSYNEQFF; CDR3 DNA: TGTGCCACAAACCGGGACCGGTCACTGTCCTACAATGAGCAGTTCTTC
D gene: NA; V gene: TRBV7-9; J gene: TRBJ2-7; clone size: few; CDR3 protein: CASSLGTPNEQYF; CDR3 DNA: TGTGCCAGCAGCTTAGGGACGCCAAACGAGCAGTACTTC
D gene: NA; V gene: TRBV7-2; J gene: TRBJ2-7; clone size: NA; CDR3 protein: CASSFSAGSYEQYF; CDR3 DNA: TGTGCCAGCAGCTTTTCGGCGGGCTCCTACGAGCAGTACTTC
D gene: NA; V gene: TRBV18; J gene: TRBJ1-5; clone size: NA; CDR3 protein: CASSPGAGNQPQHF; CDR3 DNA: TGTGCCAGCTCACCAGGGGCCGGCAATCAGCCCCAGCATTTT
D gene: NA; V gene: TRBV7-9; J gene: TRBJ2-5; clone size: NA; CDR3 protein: CASSLGVQETQYF; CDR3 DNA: TGTGCCAGCAGCTTGGGGGTCCAAGAGACCCAGTACTTC
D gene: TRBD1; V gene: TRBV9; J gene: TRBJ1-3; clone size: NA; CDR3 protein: CASSVLGTANTIYF; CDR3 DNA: TGTGCCAGCAGCGTGCTTGGGACAGCTAACACCATATATTTT
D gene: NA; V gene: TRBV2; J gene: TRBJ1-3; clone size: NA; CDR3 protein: CASSGRGYRNTIYF; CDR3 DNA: TGTGCCAGCAGTGGCAGGGGCTATAGAAACACCATATATTTT
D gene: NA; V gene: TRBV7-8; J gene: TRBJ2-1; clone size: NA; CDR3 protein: CASSLRGLTEQFF; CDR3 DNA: TGTGCCAGCAGCTTAAGGGGACTTACTGAGCAGTTCTTC
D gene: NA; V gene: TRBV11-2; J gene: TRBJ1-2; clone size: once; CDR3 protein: CASSLEYWEGYTF; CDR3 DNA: TGTGCCAGCAGCTTAGAGTACTGGGAAGGCTACACCTTC
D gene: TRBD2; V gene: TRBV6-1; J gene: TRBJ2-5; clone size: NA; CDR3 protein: CASSDGTSGKLETQYF; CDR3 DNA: TGTGCCAGCAGTGACGGGACTAGCGGAAAACTGGAGACCCAGTACTTC
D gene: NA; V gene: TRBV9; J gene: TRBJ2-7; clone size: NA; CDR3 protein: CASSVSVSPYEQYF; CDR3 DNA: TGTGCCAGCAGCGTCTCAGTCTCACCCTACGAGCAGTACTTC
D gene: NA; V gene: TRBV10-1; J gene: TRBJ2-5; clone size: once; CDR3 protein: CASSGETQYF; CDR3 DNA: TGCGCCAGCAGTGGGGAGACCCAGTACTTC
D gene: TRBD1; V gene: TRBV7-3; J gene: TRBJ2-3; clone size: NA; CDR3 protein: CASSLIQGGSTDTQYF; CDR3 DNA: TGTGCCAGCAGCTTAATACAGGGGGGAAGCACAGATACGCAGTATTTT
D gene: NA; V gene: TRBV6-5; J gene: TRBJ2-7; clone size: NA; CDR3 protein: CASTRSSALDEQYF; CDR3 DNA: TGTGCCAGCACCCGGTCGTCGGCCCTTGACGAGCAGTACTTC
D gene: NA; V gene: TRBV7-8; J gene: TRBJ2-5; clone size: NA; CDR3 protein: CASSGGTFQETQYF; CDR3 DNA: TGTGCCAGCAGCGGCGGGACATTCCAAGAGACCCAGTACTTC
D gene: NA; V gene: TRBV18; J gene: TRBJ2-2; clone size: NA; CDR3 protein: CASSPPRGYTGELFF; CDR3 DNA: TGTGCCAGCTCACCACCGAGAGGGTACACCGGGGAGCTGTTTTTT
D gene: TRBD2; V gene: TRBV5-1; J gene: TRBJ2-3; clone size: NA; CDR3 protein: CASSWGTSGRAVGTDTQYF; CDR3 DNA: TGCGCCAGCAGCTGGGGGACTAGCGGGAGGGCCGTTGGCACAGATACGCAGTATTTT
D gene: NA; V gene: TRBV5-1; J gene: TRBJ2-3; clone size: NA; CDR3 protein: CASGGHSFSTDTQYF; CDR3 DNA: TGCGCCAGCGGGGGGCATTCGTTTAGCACAGATACGCAGTATTTT
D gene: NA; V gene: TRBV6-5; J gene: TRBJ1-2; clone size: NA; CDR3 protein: CASTMGGGGNYGYTF; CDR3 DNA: TGTGCCAGCACTATGGGTGGTGGCGGAAACTATGGCTACACCTTC
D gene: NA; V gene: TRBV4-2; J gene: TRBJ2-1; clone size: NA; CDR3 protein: CASSQGGLAAYNEQFF; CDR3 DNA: TGTGCCAGCAGCCAAGGGGGGCTAGCGGCCTACAATGAGCAGTTCTTC
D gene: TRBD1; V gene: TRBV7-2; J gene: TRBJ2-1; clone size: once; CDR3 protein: CASSSAGTGGLYNEQFF; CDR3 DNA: TGTGCCAGCAGCTCAGCCGGGACAGGGGGCCTATACAATGAGCAGTTCTTC
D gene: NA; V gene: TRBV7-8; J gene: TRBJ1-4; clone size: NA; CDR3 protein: CASRGAANEKLFF; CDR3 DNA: TGTGCCAGCAGGGGGGCGGCTAATGAAAAACTGTTTTTT
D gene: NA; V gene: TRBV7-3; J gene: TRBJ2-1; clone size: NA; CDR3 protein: CASSLMGNEQFF; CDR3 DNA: TGTGCCAGCAGCCTAATGGGGAATGAGCAGTTCTTC
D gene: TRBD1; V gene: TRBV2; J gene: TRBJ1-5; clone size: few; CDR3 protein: CASARQGTGNQPQHF; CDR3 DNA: TGTGCCAGTGCCAGACAGGGAACAGGCAATCAGCCCCAGCATTTT
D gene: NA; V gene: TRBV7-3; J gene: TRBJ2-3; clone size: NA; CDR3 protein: CASSLGQRDTQYF; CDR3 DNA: TGTGCCAGCAGCCTGGGACAACGCGATACGCAGTATTTT
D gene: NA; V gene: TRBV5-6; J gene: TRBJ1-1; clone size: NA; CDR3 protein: CASSAARLGTEAFF; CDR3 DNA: TGTGCCAGCAGCGCCGCACGTTTGGGAACTGAAGCTTTCTTT